This T cell receptor (beta chain) was identified in a study of T cell responses to AZD1222 COVID-19 vaccine. V lost 8 bases and J 5 bases, leaving 15 bases between the germline ends. This CDR3 contains 13 residues. CDR1 SNHLY and CDR2 FYNNEI come from the germline V gene. The assay was immunoSEQ multiplex PCR, and TCRdb's table has in-frame clones only and misses some. Of some 150,000 clones listed, approximately 94% were seen once; the top ten hold 0.95% to 1.5%. Turning to this clone: Its target is not known.

Study-level results: Among those given AZD1222, only six were seropositive at baseline. Clonal diversity was possibly underestimated, and the donors were mostly white British, with more females.

The chain combines TRBV2 with TRBJ2-5, with no clear D. The sequence derives from an adult in good health. Specimen: peripheral blood, collected on day 0 of AZD1222 vaccination. The CDR3 DNA reads as TGTGCCAGCCATCCAAGGGCGTTTGAGACCCAGTACTTC. It translates to CASHPRAFETQYF.